This T cell receptor beta chain derives from a study of blood T cells in healthy people across ages. Every donor gave roughly 9.2 milliliters of peripheral blood. Germline CDR1 is MDHEN and CDR2 is SYDVKM. The CDR3 extends over 18 amino acids. The ends were cut back, 4 bases at V and 0 bases at J, with 16 bases in the middle. Alongside a J-beta primer mix, a sample-barcoded 5' primer served in a second PCR lasting 7 to 11 cycles. TCRdb ran MiXCR on the 5' RACE reads and lists one entry per CDR3 protein. The repertoire holds about 800,000 distinct CDR3 sequences, with roughly 25% as singletons. The same data also contributed to another study, on T cells of mothers and their children.

The sequenced sample was blood. This TCR came from a boy younger than 18 in good health. This sequence joins TRBV28 and TRBJ2-6, with D perhaps being TRBD1 or TRBD2 (5 bases each). The CDR3 is CASSSSPFGGSGANVLTF. The CDR3 DNA sequence: TGTGCCAGCAGTTCCAGCCCCTTTGGGGGCTCTGGGGCCAACGTCCTGACTTTC.